The rows below give T cell receptor beta chains drawn from one sample of a study of T-cell memory formation after mild COVID-19. TCRdb ran MiXCR on the 5' RACE reads and lists one entry per CDR3 protein. The sample has approximately 100,000 distinct CDR3 sequences, over 8.5% seen once. The sample was PBMCs or a T cell subset sorted from them (not recorded which). The receptors shown here come from a man younger than 35 who had mild COVID-19 (a few samples of this study predate the infection). Cell type and time point are not known. The CDR3 runs from the conserved cysteine through the conserved F or W. A D gene is named only where the DNA matches it firmly. Expanded clones get a size class; other rows say once, few or many, or leave the size out.

TRBJ1-5 TRBV6-1 NA 11 NA TGTGCCAGCAGTGATAATCAGCCCCAGCATTTT CASSDNQPQHF
TRBJ2-6 TRBV10-3 few 17 NA TGTGCCATCAGTGAGTCTCCAGGACAGACTGGGGCCAACGTCCTGACTTTC CAISESPGQTGANVLTF
TRBJ2-1 TRBV19 NA 15 TRBD2 TGTGCCAGTAGTCGTCTAGCGGGGCCCTACAATGAGCAGTTCTTC CASSRLAGPYNEQFF
TRBJ2-7 TRBV14 many 15 NA TGTGCCAGCAGCCAAGAGAGAGGACTGAACTACGAGCAGTACTTC CASSQERGLNYEQYF
TRBJ1-1 TRBV4-1 NA 16 NA TGCGCCAGCAGCCAAGACGGGGCCCCGGGGATCGGTGAAGCTTTCTTT CASSQDGAPGIGEAFF
TRBJ2-2 TRBV5-1 once 16 NA TGCGCCAGCAGCTTGTTTCCCGAAACGAACACCGGGGAGCTGTTTTTT CASSLFPETNTGELFF
TRBJ2-7 TRBV4-3 few 16 NA TGCGCCAGCAGCCAATGGAGTCCGGGACCGGTATACGAGCAGTACTTC CASSQWSPGPVYEQYF
TRBJ2-7 TRBV4-1 NA 14 TRBD1 TGCGCCAGCAGCCAAGGAGGGGGCGTCTACGAGCAGTACTTC CASSQGGGVYEQYF
TRBJ2-2 TRBV29-1 NA 17 TRBD2 TGCAGCGACCCCGGGACTAGCGGGGGCCGGGACACCGGGGAGCTGTTTTTT CSDPGTSGGRDTGELFF
TRBJ2-5 TRBV12-3/TRBV12-4 NA 15 NA TGTGCCAGCACTGGCGGGACCCATGTACGGGAGACCCAGTACTTC CASTGGTHVRETQYF
TRBJ2-5 TRBV4-1 many 17 TRBD2 TGCGCCAGCAGCCGTGGACTAGCGGGGGGGACTCAAGAGACCCAGTACTTC CASSRGLAGGTQETQYF
TRBJ2-5 TRBV7-9 few 16 NA TGTGCCAGCAGTCCAACCCCTGGGCCGGCGGGAGAGACCCAGTACTTC CASSPTPGPAGETQYF
TRBJ2-4 TRBV7-9 few 13 NA TGTGCCAGCAGCCCCCCCCCCGTAAACATTCAGTACTTC CASSPPPVNIQYF
TRBJ2-2 TRBV6-4 few 16 TRBD1 TGTGCCAGCAGTGACCGGACAGGAATGAACACCGGGGAGCTGTTTTTT CASSDRTGMNTGELFF
TRBJ1-2 TRBV28 few 17 TRBD1 TGTGCCAGCGCCCTGACAGGGGCTTTTGAAGGTCCTTATGGCTACACCTTC CASALTGAFEGPYGYTF
TRBJ1-5 TRBV15 few 15 TRBD1 TGTGCCACCAGCATCGACAGGGGTGTCAATCAGCCCCAGCATTTT CATSIDRGVNQPQHF
TRBJ1-4 TRBV7-9 NA 14 NA TGTGCCAGCAGCTCCCGGGCCTCAAATGAAAAACTGTTTTTT CASSSRASNEKLFF
TRBJ2-2 TRBV7-9 NA 14 NA TGTGCCAGCACCCTATGGGCGGACACCGGGGAGCTGTTTTTT CASTLWADTGELFF
TRBJ1-1 TRBV30 NA 15 NA TGTGCCTGGAGTGCCCCGGGACCAGGCCACACTGAAGCTTTCTTT CAWSAPGPGHTEAFF
TRBJ1-5 TRBV7-2 few 13 NA TGTGCCAGCAGCCTCTTTGGGAATCAGCCCCAGCATTTT CASSLFGNQPQHF
TRBJ1-5 TRBV12-3/TRBV12-4 NA 15 TRBD1 TGTGCCAGCAGCCGGACAGGGTTAAAGGATCAGCCCCAGCATTTT CASSRTGLKDQPQHF
TRBJ2-1 TRBV27 many 15 NA TGTGCCAGCACCCAGACTGTTGGTAGCTACAATGAGCAGTTCTTC CASTQTVGSYNEQFF
TRBJ2-3 TRBV7-8 few 12 NA TGTGCCAGCAGCCCTCAGGTAGATACGCAGTATTTT CASSPQVDTQYF
TRBJ2-3 TRBV5-1 many 13 NA TGCGCCAGCAGCCAGAGGAGCACAGATACGCAGTATTTT CASSQRSTDTQYF
TRBJ2-3 TRBV3-1 few 16 TRBD2 TGTGCCAGCAGCCTTCTAGCGGGGGTACTTGAAGATACGCAGTATTTT CASSLLAGVLEDTQYF
TRBJ2-2 TRBV3-1 many 13 NA TGTGCCAGCAGCCACCTGAACACCGGGGAGCTGTTTTTT CASSHLNTGELFF
TRBJ1-1 TRBV7-2 many 12 NA TGTGCCAGCAGCCCCCAGGGCAGTGAAGCTTTCTTT CASSPQGSEAFF
TRBJ2-1 TRBV28 few 15 TRBD2 TGTGCCAGCAGGCCGGGACTAGCGTCCTACAATGAGCAGTTCTTC CASRPGLASYNEQFF
TRBJ2-3 TRBV4-3 NA 15 NA TGCGCCAGCAGCCAGCAGGGGTCTAGCACAGATACGCAGTATTTT CASSQQGSSTDTQYF
TRBJ1-4 TRBV15 few 15 NA TGTGCCACCAGCCTGGCCCGGGACCGAAGTGAAAAACTGTTTTTT CATSLARDRSEKLFF
TRBJ1-4 TRBV29-1 few 13 NA TGCAGCGTTGAAAAGGGGTTGGGGGAAAAACTGTTTTTT CSVEKGLGEKLFF
TRBJ1-1 TRBV5-1 NA 15 NA TGCGCCAGCAGCTTGTCCATCGCCATGAACACTGAAGCTTTCTTT CASSLSIAMNTEAFF
TRBJ2-3 TRBV11-2 few 16 NA TGTGCCAGCACCTCCCCTGGGGCCCTTAGCACAGATACGCAGTATTTT CASTSPGALSTDTQYF
TRBJ2-3 TRBV7-3 many 15 TRBD2 TGTGCCAGCAGCCCTAGCGGGGCCAGCACAGATACGCAGTATTTT CASSPSGASTDTQYF
TRBJ2-5 TRBV29-1 few 17 TRBD1 TGCAGCGTTGAAGATACGGAGGCAGGGGGAGTCCAAGAGACCCAGTACTTC CSVEDTEAGGVQETQYF
TRBJ2-3 TRBV10-2 NA 15 NA TGCGCCAGCAGTGTACCCTCCTTGGGCACAGATACGCAGTATTTT CASSVPSLGTDTQYF
TRBJ2-5 TRBV14 few 17 TRBD2 TGTGCCAGCAGCCAGCCGGGACTAGCGGGTCGCCAAGAGACCCAGTACTTC CASSQPGLAGRQETQYF
TRBJ2-5 TRBV6-1 few 15 TRBD1 TGTGCCAGCAGCTCCGACAGGGAGCTTTGGGAGACCCAGTACTTC CASSSDRELWETQYF
TRBJ1-4 TRBV6-5 NA 16 NA TGTGCCAGCAGTTACTCGATTCGCAGTTTGAATGAAAAACTGTTTTTT CASSYSIRSLNEKLFF
TRBJ2-7 TRBV29-1 NA 13 TRBD1 TGCAGCGTCCGGGACAGGGTCACCTACGAGCAGTACTTC CSVRDRVTYEQYF
TRBJ1-1 TRBV7-9 few 15 NA TGTGCCAGCAGCTTTTCCGGGACCGGGAACACTGAAGCTTTCTTT CASSFSGTGNTEAFF
TRBJ2-7 TRBV10-2 few 13 TRBD2 TGCGCCAGTCAGACTAGCGGCTCCTACGAGCAGTACTTC CASQTSGSYEQYF